These 8 T cell receptor beta chains came from one sample sequenced in a study of regulatory T cells in long-lasting Graves disease. Time point denoted: persistent/refractory GD, antithyroid drugs over 5 years with positive TRAb. PBMC RNA was the source of the TCR library. Both iRepertoire HTBI primers and Arm-PCR of CDR3 regions were used to build the TCR beta libraries. In TCRdb, the multiplex PCR reads were re-called with MiXCR into one record per CDR3 protein. The table has about 660,000 distinct CDR3 sequences, 25% to 35% seen once; the top ten hold about 40%. Sample: peripheral blood mononuclear cells (PBMCs), taken when the disease was refractory, from a patient treated with antithyroid drugs. The source is a female donor with Graves disease.

V usage is TRBV9 and J usage is TRBJ2-3; a weak D match, TRBD2 (6 bases). V gave up 1 base and J gave up 2 bases, with 11 bases separating them. Germline V gives CDR1 SGDLS, CDR2 YYNGEE. The CDR3 length is 15 residues. Here the CDR3 DNA reads TGTGCCAGCAGCGTAACGGGAGTCGCCACAGATACGCAGTATTTT. Its translation is CASSVTGVATDTQYF.

V usage is TRBV29-1 and J usage is TRBJ1-2; D is perhaps TRBD1 (6 bases). Germline V lookup: CDR1 SQVTM, CDR2 ANQGSEA. CDR3 length: 12 residues. V lost 6 bases and J 3 bases, leaving 11 bases between the germline ends. The CDR3 DNA reads as TGCAGCGTGGGGGGGCAGGACTATGGCTACACCTTC. Amino acid sequence: CSVGGQDYGYTF.

This clonotype was observed a handful of times. This chain links TRBV7-9 with TRBJ1-4; D ambiguous. CDR1 is SEHNR and CDR2 is FQNEAQ in the germline V gene (reference sequence). Trimming shortened V by 1 base and J by 5 bases, and 20 bases separated the two germline ends. The CDR3 has 18 residues. The CDR3 DNA follows: TGTGCCAGCAGCTTAGGATTAGCCAGAAAGGCCGCCAATGAAAAACTGTTTTTT. It encodes CASSLGLARKAANEKLFF.

The chain couples TRBV9 to TRBJ1-1; the match to TRBD1 covers 7 bases. The CDR3 covers 19 residues. V lost 0 bases and J lost 0; bases outside the gene matches: 14. CDR1 and CDR2 (germline): SGDLS, YYNGEE. The chain's CDR3 is CASSVGGGGGLGMNTEAFF. CDR3 sequence (DNA): TGTGCCAGCAGCGTAGGAGGGGGCGGAGGCCTAGGAATGAACACTGAAGCTTTCTTT.

This clonotype was picked up many times. CDR3 amino acids: CASSPPGNGEKLFF. Here the CDR3 DNA reads TGTGCCAGCAGTCCTCCGGGGAACGGTGAAAAACTGTTTTTT. The genes are TRBV28 and TRBJ1-4; no clear D gene. Germline lookup yields CDR1 MDHEN and CDR2 SYDVKM. The CDR3 contains 14 residues. V lost 5 bases and J lost 7, with 14 bases in between.

This clonotype came up a few times. The chain is built from TRBV15 and TRBJ1-5; 8 bases agree with TRBD1. V shed 8 bases, J shed 4 bases, and the junction held 4 bases outside the gene matches. Per the germline V gene, CDR1 is LNHNV and CDR2 is YYDKDF (reference sequence). CDR3 length: 13 residues. CDR3 amino acids: CATSDRVNQPQHF. Written as DNA, the CDR3 is TGTGCCACCTCGGACAGGGTAAATCAGCCCCAGCATTTT.

The rearrangement links TRBV29-1 to TRBJ1-1; D gene uncertain. The germline V and J ends were trimmed by 3 bases and 0 bases, with 17 bases remaining between them. Per germline, CDR1 SQVTM and CDR2 ANQGSEA. The CDR3 covers 16 residues. The CDR3, as DNA: TGCAGCGTTGACGCGCCTCTACTTAGAATGAACACTGAAGCTTTCTTT. It is translated as CSVDAPLLRMNTEAFF.

Here the CDR3 reads CASSLRRASYEQYF. Written as DNA, the CDR3 is TGTGCCAGCAGTTTACGCCGGGCGTCATACGAGCAGTACTTC. The rearrangement links TRBV28 to TRBJ2-7, with unresolved D. Per the germline V gene, CDR1 is MDHEN and CDR2 is SYDVKM. V was shortened by 2 bases and J by 4 bases, with 12 bases between the two germline ends. This CDR3 spans 14 amino acids.